Below, 7 T cell receptor beta chains from the same sample are listed, as sequenced in a study of CD8 T cells in Susac syndrome. A quantity of about 0.5 to 1 ug RNA underwent reverse transcription using random hexamers. TCRdb redid the calling of the immunoSEQ multiplex PCR reads with MiXCR, one entry per CDR3 protein. The table has 250,000 to 350,000 distinct CDR3 sequences, 70% to 90% seen once. The sample comprised CD8+ T cells from PBMCs. The receptors stem from a human donor with multiple sclerosis.

The V call is TRBV5-5, the J call TRBJ2-7; no reliable D call. CDR1 is SGHKS, CDR2 YYEKEE, per germline (reference sequence). V lost 4 bases and J 7 bases, leaving 12 bases between the germline ends. The CDR3 is made up of 12 amino acids. CDR3 loop: CASSEPQEEQYF. The CDR3 DNA is TGTGCCAGCAGCGAACCTCAGGAAGAGCAGTACTTC.

The CDR3 is CASSGTGVQLFF. DNA of the CDR3: TGTGCCAGCAGCGGGACAGGGGTTCAACTGTTTTTT. The chain employs TRBV9 and TRBJ1-4, with 9 nucleotides matching TRBD1. The V gene's germline CDR1 is SGDLS and CDR2 YYNGEE. CDR3 length equals 12 residues. V shed 3 bases, J shed 12 bases, and the junction held 3 bases outside the gene matches.

The chain carries TRBV6-5 and TRBJ2-4; the D gene is possibly TRBD1 (6 bases). The length of the CDR3 is 15 residues. Germline V gene lookup returns CDR1 MNHEY and CDR2 SVGAGI. Trimming removed 9 bases at V and 0 bases at J, with 15 bases between. The CDR3 protein is CARGYRALAKNIQYF. The CDR3 DNA reads TGTGCCAGGGGTTACAGGGCACTAGCCAAAAACATTCAGTACTTC.

This chain's CDR3 is CASSLRRERDTGELFF. The CDR3 nucleotides read TGTGCCAGCAGCTTGCGGCGGGAGCGGGACACCGGGGAGCTGTTTTTT. The genes are TRBV5-4 and TRBJ2-2, with 7 bases fitting TRBD2. V lost 1 base, J lost 3 bases, and 6 bases stayed unmatched. The CDR3 totals 16 residues. CDR1 and CDR2 (germline): SGHNT, YYREEE (reference sequence).

This chain connects TRBV24-1 to TRBJ2-1; perhaps D is TRBD1 or TRBD2 (5 bases each). V dropped 1 base and J dropped 3 bases, with 18 bases sitting between them. CDR1 is KGHDR and CDR2 is SFDVKD in the germline V gene. The CDR3 totals 18 residues. The CDR3: CATSDFRPTGLHYNEQFF. CDR3 coding DNA: TGTGCCACCAGTGATTTCCGCCCTACGGGGCTACACTACAATGAGCAGTTCTTC.

CDR3 bases: TGTGCCAGCAGTGTCGGGAGGTACGAGCAGTACTTC. Amino acids: CASSVGRYEQYF. The chain couples TRBV2 to TRBJ2-7; 7 positions agree with TRBD2. Per germline, CDR1 SNHLY and CDR2 FYNNEI. The CDR3 has 12 amino acids. V trimming: 4 bases; J trimming: 4 bases; junction bases outside the gene matches: 1.

In DNA, the CDR3 is TGTGCCAGCGCCCTCCAGGTTACGAACACTGAAGCTTTCTTT. This translates into CASALQVTNTEAFF. The genes are TRBV21-1 and TRBJ1-1. TRBV21-1 is a recognized pseudogene. The CDR3 sequence is 14 residues long.